This paragraph reports one T cell receptor beta chain. Its cognate antigen has yet to be identified. The record has no base qualities; no much larger clone is one base away. This record comes from a study of blood T cell repertoires in COVID-19 (dated by TCRdb to the early 2020s). Concerning the study at large: Collaborator samples came from the United States, Italy and Spain and covered acute and convalescent phases of COVID-19. The sample metadata nearly always contained a de-identified subject ID, COVID-19 status, age in years and sex. Samples were obtained from the ongoing ImmuneRACE study (first 160 participants) and from 1,000 to 1,500 subjects provided by 6 global collaborators. Where available, HLA class I and class II types were obtained from metadata supplied by the sample provider rather than from assay-based typing. The dataset comprised deeply sampled blood TCRbeta repertoires from subjects exposed to, actively infected with, or recovered from COVID-19. The material from the prospective study consisted of cDNA or gDNA derived from T cells, B-cell-depleted T cells, or PBMCs. The repertoires were made available in a free public database intended to serve as a resource for research on the immune response to SARS-CoV-2.

The CDR3 runs 13 residues from the cysteine to the phenylalanine. Only the CDR3 portion is preserved as DNA: 39 bases, with reading frame beginning at the first base. CDR1 and CDR2, per the germline V gene, are MDHEN and SYDVKM. Trimming takes 1 base from V and 6 bases from J, and the germline ends sit 9 bases apart. One collaborating source in Seattle enrolled patients during active infection and followed them longitudinally through the course of disease. Collaborating institutions collected whole blood in K2EDTA tubes following their own protocols. For TCRbeta analysis, collaborators shipped samples as frozen whole blood, isolated PBMCs, or DNA extracted from either of those sample types. TCRbeta CDR3 regions were amplified from genomic DNA using the immunoSEQ Assay, a bias-controlled multiplex PCR. The study's processing was this. Nucleated cell counts per sample were estimated from amplification of reference gene primers within the assay. Sequence reads were collapsed and filtered to measure the absolute abundance of every unique TCRbeta CDR3 rearrangement. For each sample, productive Simpson clonality was calculated as the square root of Simpson's diversity index across productive rearrangements. This is the immuneACCESS table as TCRdb keeps it, with only in-frame sequences that have V and J called. A part of the clones is gone; compared with another copy, unresolved V genes explain less than half, and the rest is unexplained. V and J calls and clone size are given by that table; D and trimming were obtained from the DNA. The sample data list about 180,000 clones, and around 86% of these were observed just once. The ten largest make up approximately 8% of the sample.

Results and caveats for the whole study, not just this receptor: The amount of clinical and demographic metadata varied by source and participant and was provided uncurated.

The V and J segments used are TRBV28 and TRBJ1-1, with the D gene uncertain. The origin of this receptor is a woman aged 70-85 years with COVID-19, enrolled during active disease. Sequenced: peripheral blood. The CDR3 sequence is CASSLSQVSEAFF. The DNA sequence is TGTGCCAGCAGTTTATCCCAGGTGTCTGAAGCTTTCTTT.